This note documents a single T cell receptor (beta chain) sequence. The antigen is unknown. Clinical symptoms, serum thyroxine, TRAb, thyroid ultrasound and orbital computed tomography informed diagnoses. This CDR3 spans 15 amino acids. The V end was cut by 2 bases, the J end by 1 base, with 9 bases between. Germline CDR1 and CDR2: KGHSH and LQKENI. This sample is part of a study of T cells in Graves' hyperthyroidism and ophthalmopathy. Amplified TCR beta CDR3 regions came from RNA transcripts. In the first-round RT-PCR of the TCR CDR3, the HTBI primer set was used. TCRdb independently ran MiXCR on the multiplex PCR reads; one entry per CDR3 protein. The sample shows some 560,000 distinct CDR3 sequences, about 15% of them seen only once. Study-wide results and limits: Using 13 V-J features, a model discriminated ophthalmopathy from stable hyperthyroidism. Most clonotypes expanded in thyroid above 0.001 were likewise present in blood. Ophthalmopathy onset followed model prediction by a median roughly six months.

The sequence was collected from a woman in her forties with Graves' hyperthyroidism. Material for sequencing was blood. The chain employs TRBV18 and TRBJ1-3; D not certain. Written as DNA, the CDR3 is TGTGCCAGCTCACCAGCGTTAGGATCTGGAAACACCATATATTTT. Translation gives CASSPALGSGNTIYF.